The next 3 T cell receptor beta chains were all read from a single sample in a study of siplizumab effects on memory and regulatory T cells. Here immunoSEQ multiplex PCR was the method, and the copy in TCRdb shows in-frame clones only, minus some. The data contain about 100,000 clones, 94% of them seen just once; the ten biggest clones take up 1% to 1.5%. Sample: non-Treg CD4+ T cells sorted from blood. Receptors originate from a human donor in good health.

This chain links TRBV6-1 with TRBJ1-3; unclear D gene. Per germline, CDR1 MNHNS and CDR2 SASEGT. CDR3 length: 15 amino acids. V was trimmed by 6 bases and J by 2 bases, leaving 14 bases between them. CDR3 in amino acids: CASSTARRTGNTIYF. The CDR3 DNA reads as TGTGCCAGCAGCACCGCCCGACGAACTGGAAACACCATATATTTT.

This clone was seen once. The chain has TRBV29-1 and TRBJ1-1; D unclear. Trimming removed 5 bases at V and 1 base at J, with 14 bases between. CDR1 is SQVTM and CDR2 is ANQGSEA in the germline V gene. The CDR3 is made up of 14 amino acids. The CDR3, as DNA: TGCAGCGTTCTGTGGGAGCCCGAGAACACTGAAGCTTTCTTT. Amino acid sequence: CSVLWEPENTEAFF.

The V call is TRBV5-1, the J call TRBJ2-5, with TRBD1 matching over 7 bases. This CDR3 comprises 16 residues. Unmatched junction bases numbered 9, after V lost 0 bases and J lost 4 bases. CDR1 SGHRS and CDR2 YFSETQ come from the germline V gene. The CDR3: CASSLVATGYGETQYF. In DNA, the CDR3 is TGCGCCAGCAGCTTGGTCGCGACAGGGTATGGAGAGACCCAGTACTTC.